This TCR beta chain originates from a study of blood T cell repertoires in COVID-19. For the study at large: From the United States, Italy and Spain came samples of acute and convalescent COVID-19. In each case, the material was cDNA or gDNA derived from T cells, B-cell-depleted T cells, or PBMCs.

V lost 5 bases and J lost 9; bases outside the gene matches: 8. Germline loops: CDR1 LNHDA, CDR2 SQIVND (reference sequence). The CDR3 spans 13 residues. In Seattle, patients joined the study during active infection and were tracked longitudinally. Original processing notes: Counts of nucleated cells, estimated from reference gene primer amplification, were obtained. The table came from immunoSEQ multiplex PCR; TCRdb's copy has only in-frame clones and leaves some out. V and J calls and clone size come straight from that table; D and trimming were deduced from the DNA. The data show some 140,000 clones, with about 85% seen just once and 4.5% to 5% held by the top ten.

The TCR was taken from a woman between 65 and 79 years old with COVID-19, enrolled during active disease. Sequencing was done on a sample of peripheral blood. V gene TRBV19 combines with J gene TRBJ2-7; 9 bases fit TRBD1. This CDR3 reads CASSPGQGTRQYF. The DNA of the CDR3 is TGTGCCAGTAGTCCCGGACAGGGGACGCGGCAGTACTTC.